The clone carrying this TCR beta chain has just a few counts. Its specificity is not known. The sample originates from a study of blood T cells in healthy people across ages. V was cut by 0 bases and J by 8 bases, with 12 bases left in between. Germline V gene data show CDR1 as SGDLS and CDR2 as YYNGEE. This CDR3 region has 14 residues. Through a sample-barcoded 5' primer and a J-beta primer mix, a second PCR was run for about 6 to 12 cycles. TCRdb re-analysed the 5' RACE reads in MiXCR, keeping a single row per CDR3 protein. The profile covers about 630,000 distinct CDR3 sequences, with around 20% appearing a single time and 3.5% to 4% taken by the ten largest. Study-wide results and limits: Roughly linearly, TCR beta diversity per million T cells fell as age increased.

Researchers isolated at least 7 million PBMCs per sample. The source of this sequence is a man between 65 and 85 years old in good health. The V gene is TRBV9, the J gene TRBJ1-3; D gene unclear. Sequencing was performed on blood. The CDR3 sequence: CASSVGRNWDTIYF. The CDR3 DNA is TGTGCCAGCAGCGTAGGCAGGAACTGGGACACCATATATTTT.